This T cell receptor (beta chain) was obtained from a study of cytomegalovirus exposure and HLA in healthy donors (dated by TCRdb to 2017 to 2019). Regarding the complete study: An earlier analysis of several hundred of the donors reported about 280 Gb of sequence data and 117 million unique TCR beta sequences obtained from about 179 million T cells. About 320 gigabases of sequencing data and approximately 85 million unique TCR sequences were included in an early release covering over 600 HLA-typed donors. Of the roughly 400 genotyped donors, roughly 80% were placed in the genetic ancestry cluster associated with self-reported Caucasian donors. The study aimed to test whether signatures of past pathogen exposure could be identified by cataloging public T cell receptors. The T cell repertoires of roughly 660 subjects were profiled by immunosequencing and related to cytomegalovirus serostatus. In addition to the first cohort of roughly 670 subjects, a separate validation cohort of some 120 different subjects was used. To predict cytomegalovirus infection status, the study brought together high-throughput TCR immunosequencing, statistical association of individual TCRs with disease status, and machine learning. To study patterns of TCR occurrence, a later analysis re-analyzed previously published TCR beta repertoires from around 660 donors and added high-resolution HLA genotyping. Rather than using new phenotypic data, the later analysis identified candidate immune exposures from TCR beta sequences and from how often those sequences occurred across donors. To decide whether each TCR beta V gene segment behaved as functional or pseudogenic, an earlier analysis of some 600 of the donors relied on high-throughput TCR beta sequencing. Donor age, sex, ethnicity and CMV serostatus were compiled together with the repertoire data. A later genetic analysis used genome-wide SNP genotypes for about 65% of the 666 donors, treating that subset as a discovery cohort. Every discovery cohort repertoire had been produced on one sequencing platform. HLA typing included class I and class II loci at four-digit resolution. Typing coverage differed by locus: A, B, C, DRB1 and DQB1 were typed in roughly 620-630 donors, DQA1 in about 560, DPA1 in 606, and DPB1 in around 490. Roughly 5 DR-DQ haplotypes were handled as single units for association and clustering because linkage in the cohort was strong. Among roughly 400 genotyped donors of the cohort, an average of approximately 200,000 unique TCR beta nucleotide sequences was sequenced per donor, of which about 20% were non-productive.

A word on this clone: Its recognized antigen is unknown. No much larger clonotype is one base removed from it; base qualities were not supplied.

The CDR3 numbers 13 residues from cysteine through phenylalanine. CDR3 DNA only is kept here, 39 bases in frame from base 1. CDR1 and CDR2, looked up from the germline V gene, are MNHEY and SVGAGI. Trimming takes 1 base from V and 9 bases from J, and the germline ends sit 7 bases apart. The library was generated by the immunoSEQ multiplex PCR assay. A mixture of 60 forward primers for TCR Vbeta segments and 13 reverse primers for TCR Jbeta segments was used in the multiplex PCR. A multiplex PCR assay on genomic DNA amplified the CDR3 region of rearranged TCR beta genes. The Illumina HiSeq System was used to sequence the amplified TCR beta libraries as 87-base-pair reads. The study's processing was this. A later analysis tallied 75 million to 95 million unique TCR beta chains across the 650 to 750 repertoires, and around 9.9 million of those chains were shared by two or more donors. Raw reads were error-corrected and collapsed into unique sequences by a nearest-neighbor algorithm in which closely related sequences were merged to remove PCR and sequencing errors. CDR3 sequences were aligned to IMGT reference sequences to assign V, D and J gene segments. For a sequence to be retained, at least a six-nucleotide match to both a V gene segment and a J gene segment was required. Rearrangements were called productive when the CDR3 lacked stop codons and stayed in frame with V and J; all others were non-productive. Following IMGT convention, CDR3 was defined as the stretch from the second conserved V-encoded cysteine up to the conserved J-encoded phenylalanine. In an earlier analysis of around 640 of the donors, sequences lacking an unambiguous match to a single V gene segment were excluded. In an earlier analysis of several hundred of the donors, V segments were called functional above 56.7% productive rearrangements and were called segregating when the between-donor standard deviation exceeded 5%. A statistical classification framework was developed to diagnose cytomegalovirus status using the catalog of TCR beta chain sequences. In a later analysis, V and J genes were assigned by comparing TCR nucleotide sequences against IMGT/GENE-DB human TR gene sequences. A later analysis assigned CDR3 sequences and most-parsimonious VDJ recombination scenarios with the TCRdist pipeline. A later analysis defined each TCR beta chain by its CDR3 amino acid sequence plus V-gene family, and excluded reads lacking a unique V-gene family. To address suspected cross-contamination and a sequencing artifact, a later analysis removed several hundred highly shared, low-generation-probability nucleotide sequences. In a later analysis, a clonal expansion index was calculated for each public chain from normalized within-repertoire ranks of inferred template counts. In a later analysis, generation probabilities were computed using a VDJ recombination model fitted to out-of-frame rearrangements, and the results were checked against IGoR. In a later analysis, TCR-TCR, TCR-HLA and TCR-CMV co-occurrence was scored with hypergeometric tests, and a repertoire-size bias correction was applied to TCR pairs. False discovery rates were estimated in a later analysis by permuting HLA or CMV assignments 20 times. In a later analysis, co-occurring TCRs were grouped using DBSCAN, and TCRdist sequence similarity was added for clustering within HLA-allele-positive subsets. Co-occurrence clustering excluded repertoires with fewer than 30,000 or more than 120,000 public chains, plus five with anomalous nucleotide sharing. TCRdb limited this immuneACCESS table to in-frame rearrangements with V and J called. A share of clones is missing; checked studies link under half to unresolved V genes, and the rest is unexplained. For V, J and clone size, that table is used; D and trimming come from the DNA. The sample records about 120,000 clones, about 83% of which are singletons. About 2.5% of the sample is taken by the ten largest.

In total, about 650 healthy bone marrow donors made up the cohort. At the time of sampling, all cohort members were nominally healthy, though unrecorded immune exposures were likely present. The donor was CMV seropositive and belonged to the group of about 290 seropositive cohort members. Every donor gave a peripheral blood sample, and the peripheral blood mononuclear cells from that sample were used for TCR beta sequencing. The Qiagen DNeasy Blood Extraction Kit was used to extract genomic DNA from the blood cell samples. Points the paper makes about the study in general: In a later analysis, more than 15,000 TCR beta sequences were associated with specific HLA alleles at a false discovery rate of 0.05. Most TCR sequences were observed very rarely across donors, whereas some public TCRs were present in many individuals. The classifier was reported to diagnose cytomegalovirus status with high specificity and sensitivity in both the original and validation cohorts. A cluster of highly shared sequence variants was judged likely to represent a technical artifact of the sequencing pipeline. The earlier analysis of about 600 of the donors excluded 15 to 20 rarely observed V segments, including chromosome 9 orphons, because counts were too low. A further reported finding was that TCR beta sequences accurately predicted the HLA-A and HLA-B alleles for most subjects in the first cohort. Compared with the approximately 670-donor mean, donors in an Asian-associated ancestry cluster had fewer N-insertions in productive TCRs, according to a later genetic analysis. A later genetic analysis associated a missense DCLRE1C variant with V-gene and J-gene trimming of TCR beta chains, and an independent cohort replicated the association. A later analysis found that most CMV-associated TCR beta chains appeared HLA-restricted, with HLA associations seemingly driven largely by CMV exposure. When HLA alleles, especially DR and DQ, strongly co-occurred, TCR associations were difficult to assign to individual alleles. In a later analysis, the rate of TCR association differed among HLA loci, with DRB1 alleles having the most associated TCRs and HLA-C alleles having the fewest. Several of the top co-occurrence clusters appeared to be linked to parvovirus B19, influenza, CMV and Epstein-Barr virus, according to a later analysis. Because the 87-base-pair reads could not distinguish some IMGT-functional V segments, including TRBV6-2 and TRBV6-3, those segments were excluded. The authors suggested that the approach could potentially be generalized to other disease states and immunological phenotypes. A later analysis found that HLA-associated TCR beta chains were more clonally expanded and had lower generation probabilities than equally common non-associated chains. HLA typing was unavailable for some donors at each locus, so association tests used only the typed subset. A few of the identified cytomegalovirus-associated TCR beta chains were confirmed in vitro to be specific for cytomegalovirus antigens. In this cohort, only TCR beta chains were sequenced, and detectable features were limited by the absence of alpha or paired-chain data. The study gave a list of around 170 TCR beta chains associated with cytomegalovirus. Correlated functional status among segregating V segments might reflect linkage disequilibrium, but an unknown experimental factor could not be ruled out. An earlier analysis of 587 of the donors showed that most TCR beta V segments appeared in productive rearrangements either about 87% or about 30% of the time, which broadly matched IMGT annotations. For the cohort, immune exposure information was limited to CMV serostatus. Roughly uniform sequencing depth across donors was assumed in presence/absence analyses, although this assumption may not hold.

The clonotype originates from a woman between 35 and 50 years old in good health and CMV-seropositive. Sequenced: PBMCs. The rearrangement combines TRBV6-5 with TRBJ1-6, with no confidently assigned D gene. For the CDR3, the sequence is CASSYYGSSPLHF. The nucleotide sequence reads TGTGCCAGCAGTTACTATGGGAGTTCACCCCTCCACTTT.